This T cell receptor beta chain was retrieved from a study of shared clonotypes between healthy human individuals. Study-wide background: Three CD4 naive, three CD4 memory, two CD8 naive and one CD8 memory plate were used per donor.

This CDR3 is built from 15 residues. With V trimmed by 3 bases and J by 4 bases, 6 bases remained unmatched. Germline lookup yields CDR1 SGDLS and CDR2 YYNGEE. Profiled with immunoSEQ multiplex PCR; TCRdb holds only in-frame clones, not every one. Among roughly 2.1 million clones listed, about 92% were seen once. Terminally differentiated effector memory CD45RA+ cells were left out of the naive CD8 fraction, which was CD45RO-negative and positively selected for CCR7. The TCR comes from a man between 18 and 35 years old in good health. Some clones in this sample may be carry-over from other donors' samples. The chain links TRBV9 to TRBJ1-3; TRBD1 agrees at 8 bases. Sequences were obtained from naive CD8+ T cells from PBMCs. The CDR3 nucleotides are TGTGCCAGCAGCGGCAGGACAGGGCCAGGAAACACCATATATTTT. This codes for CASSGRTGPGNTIYF. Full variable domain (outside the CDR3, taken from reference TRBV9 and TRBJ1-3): DSGVTQTPKHLITATGQRVTLRCSPRSGDLSVYWYQQSLDQGLQFLIQYYNGEERAKGNILERFSAQQFPDLHSELNLSSLELGDSALYFCASSGRTGPGNTIYFGEGSWLTVV.